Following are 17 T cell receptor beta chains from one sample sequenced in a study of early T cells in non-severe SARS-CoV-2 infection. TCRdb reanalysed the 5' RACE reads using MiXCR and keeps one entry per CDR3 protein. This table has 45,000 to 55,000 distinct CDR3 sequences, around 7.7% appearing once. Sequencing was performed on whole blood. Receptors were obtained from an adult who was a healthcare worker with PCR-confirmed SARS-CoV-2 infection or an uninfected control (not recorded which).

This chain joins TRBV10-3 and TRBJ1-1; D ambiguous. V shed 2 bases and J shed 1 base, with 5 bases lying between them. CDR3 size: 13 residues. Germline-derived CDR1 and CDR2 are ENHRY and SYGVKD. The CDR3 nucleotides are TGTGCCATCAGTGAGGGGTGGAACACTGAAGCTTTCTTT. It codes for CAISEGWNTEAFF.

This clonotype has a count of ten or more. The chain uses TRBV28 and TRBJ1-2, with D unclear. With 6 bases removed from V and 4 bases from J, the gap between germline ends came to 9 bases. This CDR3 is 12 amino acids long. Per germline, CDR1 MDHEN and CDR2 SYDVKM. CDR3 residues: CASRALIYGYTF. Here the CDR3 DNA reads TGTGCCAGCAGAGCGTTGATCTATGGCTACACCTTC.

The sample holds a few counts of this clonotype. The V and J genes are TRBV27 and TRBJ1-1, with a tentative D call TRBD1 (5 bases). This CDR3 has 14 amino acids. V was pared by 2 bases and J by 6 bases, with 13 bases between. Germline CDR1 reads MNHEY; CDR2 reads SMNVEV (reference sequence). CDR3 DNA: TGTGCCAGCAGTTTAGGCAGGGAGGACGCTGAAGCTTTCTTT. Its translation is CASSLGREDAEAFF.

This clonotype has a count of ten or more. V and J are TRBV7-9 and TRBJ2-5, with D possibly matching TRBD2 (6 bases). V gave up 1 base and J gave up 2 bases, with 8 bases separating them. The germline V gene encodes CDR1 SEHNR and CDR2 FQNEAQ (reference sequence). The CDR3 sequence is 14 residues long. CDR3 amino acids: CASSLEGGQETQYF. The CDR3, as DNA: TGTGCCAGCAGCTTAGAGGGAGGACAAGAGACCCAGTACTTC.

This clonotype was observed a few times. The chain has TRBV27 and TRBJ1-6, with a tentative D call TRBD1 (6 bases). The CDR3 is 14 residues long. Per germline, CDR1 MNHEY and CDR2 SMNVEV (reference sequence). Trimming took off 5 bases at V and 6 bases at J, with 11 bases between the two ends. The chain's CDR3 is CASSRGQSNSPLHF. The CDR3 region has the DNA TGTGCCAGCAGTCGGGGACAATCTAATTCACCCCTCCACTTT.

Written as DNA, the CDR3 is TGCGCCAGCAACCCGGCGGGGTTAAGCACTGAAGCTTTCTTT. Its protein is CASNPAGLSTEAFF. The rearrangement uses TRBV5-1 and TRBJ1-1; D unclear. V was pared by 6 bases and J by 4 bases, with 16 bases between. Per the germline V gene, CDR1 is SGHRS and CDR2 is YFSETQ. This CDR3 has 14 amino acids. Drawing the rest from reference TRBV5-1 and TRBJ1-1, the complete variable domain is KAGVTQTPRYLIKTRGQQVTLSCSPISGHRSVSWYQQTPGQGLQFLFEYFSETQRNKGNFPGRFSGRQFSNSRSEMNVSTLELGDSALYLCASNPAGLSTEAFFGQGTRLTVV.

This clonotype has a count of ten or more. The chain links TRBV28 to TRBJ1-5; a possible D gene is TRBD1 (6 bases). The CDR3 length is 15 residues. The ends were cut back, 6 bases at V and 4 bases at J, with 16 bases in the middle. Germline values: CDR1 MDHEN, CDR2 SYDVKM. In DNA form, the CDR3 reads TGTGCCAGCAGATCGGCAGGGGTCGATAATCAGCCCCAGCATTTT. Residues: CASRSAGVDNQPQHF.

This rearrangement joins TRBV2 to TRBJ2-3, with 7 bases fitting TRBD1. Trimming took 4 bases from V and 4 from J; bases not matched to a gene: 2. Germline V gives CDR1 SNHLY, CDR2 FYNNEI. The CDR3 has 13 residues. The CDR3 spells CASSGGQSDTQYF. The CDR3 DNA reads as TGTGCCAGCAGTGGGGGACAGTCAGATACGCAGTATTTT. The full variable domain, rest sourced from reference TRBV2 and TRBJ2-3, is EPEVTQTPSHQVTQMGQEVILRCVPISNHLYFYWYRQILGQKVEFLVSFYNNEISEKSEIFDDQFSVERPDGSNFTLKIRSTKLEDSAMYFCASSGGQSDTQYFGPGTRLTVL.

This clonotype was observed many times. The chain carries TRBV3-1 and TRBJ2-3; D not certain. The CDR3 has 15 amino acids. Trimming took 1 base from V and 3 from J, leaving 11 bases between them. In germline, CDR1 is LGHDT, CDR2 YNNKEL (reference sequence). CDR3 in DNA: TGTGCCAGCAGCCAAGTCCGGAACCCGACAGATACGCAGTATTTT. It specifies CASSQVRNPTDTQYF.

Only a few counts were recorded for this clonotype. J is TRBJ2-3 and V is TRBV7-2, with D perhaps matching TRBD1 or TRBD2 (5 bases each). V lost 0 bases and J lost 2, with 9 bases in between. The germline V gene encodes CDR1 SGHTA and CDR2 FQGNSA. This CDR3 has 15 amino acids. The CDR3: CASSLAGVTTDTQYF. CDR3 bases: TGTGCCAGCAGCTTAGCGGGGGTTACCACAGATACGCAGTATTTT.

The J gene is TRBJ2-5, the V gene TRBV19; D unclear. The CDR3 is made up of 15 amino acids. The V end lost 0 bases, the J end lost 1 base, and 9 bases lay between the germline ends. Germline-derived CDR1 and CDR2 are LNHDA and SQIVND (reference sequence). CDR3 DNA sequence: TGTGCCAGTAGTATAGATCTAAGCCCCCAAGAGACCCAGTACTTC. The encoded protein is CASSIDLSPQETQYF.

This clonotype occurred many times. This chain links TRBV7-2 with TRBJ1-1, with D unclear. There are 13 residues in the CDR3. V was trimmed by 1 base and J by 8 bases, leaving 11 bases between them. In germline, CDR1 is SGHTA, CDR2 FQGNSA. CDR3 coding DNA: TGTGCCAGCAGCTTAGTGCAGAATAGAGAAGCTTTCTTT. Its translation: CASSLVQNREAFF.

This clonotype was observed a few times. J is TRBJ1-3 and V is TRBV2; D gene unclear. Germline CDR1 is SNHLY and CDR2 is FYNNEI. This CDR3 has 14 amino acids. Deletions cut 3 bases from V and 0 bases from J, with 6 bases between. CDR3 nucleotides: TGTGCCAGCAGTGAGCAGAGCTCTGGAAACACCATATATTTT. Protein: CASSEQSSGNTIYF.

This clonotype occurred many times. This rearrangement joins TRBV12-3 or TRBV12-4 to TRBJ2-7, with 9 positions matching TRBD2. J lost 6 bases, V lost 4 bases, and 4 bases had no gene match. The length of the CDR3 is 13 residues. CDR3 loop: CASSSGTSPEQYF. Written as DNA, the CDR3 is TGTGCCAGCAGTTCCGGGACTAGCCCCGAGCAGTACTTC.

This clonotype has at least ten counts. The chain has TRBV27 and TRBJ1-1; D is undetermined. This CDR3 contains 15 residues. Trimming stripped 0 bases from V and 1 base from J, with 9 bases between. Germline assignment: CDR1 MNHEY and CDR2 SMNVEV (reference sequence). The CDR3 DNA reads TGTGCCAGCAGTTTATCGGCCAGTTGGAACACTGAAGCTTTCTTT. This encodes CASSLSASWNTEAFF.

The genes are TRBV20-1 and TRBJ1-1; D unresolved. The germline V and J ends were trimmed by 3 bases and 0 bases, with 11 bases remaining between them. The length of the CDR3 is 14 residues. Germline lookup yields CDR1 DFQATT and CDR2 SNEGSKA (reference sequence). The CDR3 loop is CSASVVGLNTEAFF. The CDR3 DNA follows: TGCAGTGCTAGTGTTGTAGGGTTGAACACTGAAGCTTTCTTT.

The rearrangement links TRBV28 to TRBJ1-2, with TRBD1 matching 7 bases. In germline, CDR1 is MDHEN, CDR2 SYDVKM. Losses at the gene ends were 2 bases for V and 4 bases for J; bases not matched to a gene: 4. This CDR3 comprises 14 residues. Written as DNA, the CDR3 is TGTGCCAGCAGTTTAACTACAGGGGTCTATGGCTACACCTTC. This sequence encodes CASSLTTGVYGYTF.